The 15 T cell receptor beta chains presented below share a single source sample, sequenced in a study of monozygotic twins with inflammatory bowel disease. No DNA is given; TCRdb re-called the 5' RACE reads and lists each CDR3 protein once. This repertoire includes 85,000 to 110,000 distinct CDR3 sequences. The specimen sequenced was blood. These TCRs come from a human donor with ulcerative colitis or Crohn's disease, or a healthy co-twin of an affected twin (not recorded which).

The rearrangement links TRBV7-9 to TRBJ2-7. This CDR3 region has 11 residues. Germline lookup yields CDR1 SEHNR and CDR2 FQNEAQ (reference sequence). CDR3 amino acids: CASSLLYEQYF.

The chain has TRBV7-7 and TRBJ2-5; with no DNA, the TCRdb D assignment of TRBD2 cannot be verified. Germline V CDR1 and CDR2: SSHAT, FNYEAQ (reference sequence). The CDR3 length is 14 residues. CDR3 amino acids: CASSSIAGEETQYF.

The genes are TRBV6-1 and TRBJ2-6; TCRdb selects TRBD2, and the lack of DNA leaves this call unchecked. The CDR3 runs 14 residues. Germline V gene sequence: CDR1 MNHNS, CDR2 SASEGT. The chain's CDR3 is CASRPPYGANVLTF.

This CDR3 is CATSASGSKYNNEQFF. The V and J genes are TRBV24-1 and TRBJ2-1; with no DNA, the TCRdb D assignment of TRBD2 cannot be verified. The length of the CDR3 is 16 residues. The germline V gene encodes CDR1 KGHDR and CDR2 SFDVKD.

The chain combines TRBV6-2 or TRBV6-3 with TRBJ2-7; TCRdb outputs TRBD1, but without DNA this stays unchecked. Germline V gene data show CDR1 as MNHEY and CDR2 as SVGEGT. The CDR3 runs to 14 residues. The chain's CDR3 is CASNTRDRVNEQYF.

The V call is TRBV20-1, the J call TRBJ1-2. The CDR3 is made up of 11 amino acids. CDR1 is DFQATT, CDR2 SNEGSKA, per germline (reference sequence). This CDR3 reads CSARSFYGYTF.

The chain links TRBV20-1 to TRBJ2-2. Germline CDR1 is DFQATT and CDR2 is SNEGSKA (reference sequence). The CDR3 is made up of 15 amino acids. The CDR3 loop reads CSASISQFNTGELFF.

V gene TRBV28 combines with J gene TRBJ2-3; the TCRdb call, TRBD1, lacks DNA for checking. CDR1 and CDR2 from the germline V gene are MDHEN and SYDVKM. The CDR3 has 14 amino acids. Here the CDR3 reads CASTTGGSTDTQYF.

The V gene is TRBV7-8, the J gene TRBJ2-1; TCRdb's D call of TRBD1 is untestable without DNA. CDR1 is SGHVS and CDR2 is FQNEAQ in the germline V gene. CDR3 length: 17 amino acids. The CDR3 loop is CASSSARQGERGNEQFF.

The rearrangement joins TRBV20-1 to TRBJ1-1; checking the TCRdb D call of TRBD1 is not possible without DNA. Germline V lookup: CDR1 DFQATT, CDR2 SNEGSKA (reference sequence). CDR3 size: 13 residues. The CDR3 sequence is CSASRSRDTEAFF.

CDR3 amino acids: CASSAQGNYGYTF. The chain uses TRBV12-3 or TRBV12-4 and TRBJ1-2; with no DNA, the TCRdb D assignment of TRBD1 cannot be verified. CDR3 length: 13 amino acids.

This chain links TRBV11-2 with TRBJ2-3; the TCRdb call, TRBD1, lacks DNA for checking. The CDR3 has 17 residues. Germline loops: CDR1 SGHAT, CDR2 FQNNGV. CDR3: CASSYPQQGAGTDTQYF.

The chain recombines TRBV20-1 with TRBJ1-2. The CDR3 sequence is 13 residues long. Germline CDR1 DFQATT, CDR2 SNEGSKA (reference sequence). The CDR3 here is CSASLSGNYGYTF.

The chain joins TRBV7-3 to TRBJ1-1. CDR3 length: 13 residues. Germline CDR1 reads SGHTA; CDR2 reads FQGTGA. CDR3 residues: CASSLVGDAEAFF. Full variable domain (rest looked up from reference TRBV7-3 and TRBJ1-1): GAGVSQTPSNKVTEKGKYVELRCDPISGHTALYWYRQSLGQGPEFLIYFQGTGAADDSGLPNDRFFAVRPEGSVSTLKIQRTERGDSAVYLCASSLVGDAEAFFGQGTRLTVV.

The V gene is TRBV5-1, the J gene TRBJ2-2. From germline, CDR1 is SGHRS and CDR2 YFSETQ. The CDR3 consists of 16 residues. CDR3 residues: CASSLELGVSTGELFF. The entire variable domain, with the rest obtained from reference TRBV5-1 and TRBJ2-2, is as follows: KAGVTQTPRYLIKTRGQQVTLSCSPISGHRSVSWYQQTPGQGLQFLFEYFSETQRNKGNFPGRFSGRQFSNSRSEMNVSTLELGDSALYLCASSLELGVSTGELFFGEGSRLTVL.